This TCR beta chain was recorded in a study of T cells in Graves' hyperthyroidism and ophthalmopathy (dated by TCRdb to between 2018 and 2021). Regarding the research as a whole: Peripheral blood samples were taken at initial diagnosis, before any treatment was given. TCR V-J signatures able to tell the groups apart were searched for in a discovery cohort of around 95 patients, of whom more than 40 had Graves' ophthalmopathy and about 55 had stable Graves' hyperthyroidism. Prospective prediction of ophthalmopathy was tested in an independent validation cohort consisting of 18 to 20 hyperthyroidism patients and approximately 16 patients who later progressed to ophthalmopathy. For training and testing, the 110 or so patients in the discovery cohort were randomly divided in a 7:3 ratio. The study also compared thyroid tissue and blood T-cell repertoires from several Graves' hyperthyroidism patients. Once sampling was done, hyperthyroidism patients were given methimazole at a starting dose of 30 mg daily, whereas ophthalmopathy patients were given high-dose intravenous methylprednisolone. According to the paper, TCR Vbeta CDR3 sequencing was carried out on around 140 peripheral blood samples, which came from approximately 43 ophthalmopathy, under 85 hyperthyroidism and approximately 17 progressor patients. General study outcomes and caveats: In validation, the model predicted progression to ophthalmopathy a median of roughly 6.2 months before onset, with about 71% sensitivity and 72.22% specificity. No statistical method was used to set the sample size in advance, and investigators knew the group allocation. In cross-validation, a model built on a 13 V-J signature told ophthalmopathy apart from stable hyperthyroidism with approximately 90% sensitivity and about 81% specificity, and in testing the same model reached 80%/75%. Most expanded thyroid clonotypes (frequency above 0.001) were also detected in blood, a finding suggesting that blood repertoires may reflect thyroid immune responses.

Hyperthyroidism patients were aged 18 to 65 years and newly diagnosed, with disease duration of less than 2 months. Patients with uncontrolled infections, other autoimmune diseases, pregnancy or lactation were excluded. Diagnoses were based on clinical symptoms, serum thyroxine and TRAb, thyroid ultrasound and orbital computed tomography. Blood from progressor patients was collected at the time of first diagnosis with hyperthyroidism, before any ophthalmopathy symptoms had appeared. PBMCs were isolated from more than 8 ml of fresh peripheral blood by Ficoll-Paque density gradient centrifugation. Progressor patients were initially diagnosed with Graves' hyperthyroidism and developed ophthalmopathy during follow-up. Trizol reagent was used to extract total RNA, and RNA quality was then checked on an Agilent 2100 Bioanalyzer. The TCR beta CDR3 regions were amplified from the RNA transcripts. A first-round RT-PCR of the TCR CDR3 used the HTBI primer set with the Qiagen OneStep RT-PCR kit. Libraries were constructed in a second round of multiplex PCR, after which size selection and purification were performed. The libraries were sequenced on an Illumina HiSeq2000 using paired-end 100 bp reads. The study's own analysis went as follows. Raw data were processed with SOAPnuke, discarding reads with adapters, uncalled bases, mean Phred below 15, or no exact constant-primer or identifier match. COPE v1.2.5 was used to merge high-quality paired reads, and clonotypes were defined as unique nucleotide sequences. MiTCR v1.1 was used to align the clonotypes against IMGT TRBV, TRBD and TRBJ reference segments. Analysis was restricted to V-J combinations with a frequency above 0.0001, which covered about 99% of repertoires. The TCS score was defined as the ratio of F50 (clonal expansion) to E x V (chaos), calculated using BLOSUM62-based TCRdist between CDR3 peptides within each V-J. Welch's t-statistics and random forest reduced 514 V-J features to about 13, which were used in a naive Bayes classifier (R e1071). Clones were called with MiXCR by TCRdb after fastp trimmed the public reads at Q25, and only in-frame beta chains were retained. Every CDR3 protein is listed once, alongside the most common genes and DNA of its rows. The authors' filters were not applied to this entry. Counted in this sample were around 700,000 distinct CDR3 sequences; under 20% of them appeared once. 15% to 20% of the sample rests with the top ten.

Taken from cysteine to phenylalanine, the CDR3 has 15 residues. Only the CDR3 region is kept as DNA, spanning 45 bases read in frame from base 1. Based on the germline V gene, the CDR1 and CDR2 sequences are SGDLS and YYNGEE. Points on this clonotype: No antigen is known for it. One end of the junction varies from germline; a read error may be responsible.

The sample consisted of blood. The origin of this receptor is a woman aged 45-60 years with Graves' hyperthyroidism that later progressed to Graves' ophthalmopathy. The chain employs TRBV9 and TRBJ1-1; no D segment can be confidently identified. The base sequence is TGTGCCAGCAGCGTAGGGAGGTGGGAGAACGCTGAAGCTTTCTTT. It translates as CASSVGRWENAEAFF.